Presented here are 32 T cell receptor beta chains from one specimen sequenced in a study of cytomegalovirus exposure and HLA in healthy donors. 60 Vbeta and 13 Jbeta primers were used in PCR. Sequencing was performed with immunoSEQ multiplex PCR; in TCRdb, only in-frame clones are kept and a portion is missing. The table has about 150,000 clones, almost 75% seen once; the top ten hold approximately 5.6%. Sequencing was done on a sample of PBMCs. The receptors were gathered from a woman aged 18 to 35 in good health and CMV-seropositive.

This clone appeared a single time. The chain uses TRBV6-5 and TRBJ1-5; D is possibly TRBD1 (5 bases). Per germline, CDR1 MNHEY and CDR2 SVGAGI. V lost 5 bases to trimming and J lost 0 bases, with 11 bases between them. This CDR3 is 15 amino acids long. CDR3 protein: CASSPRGGSNQPQHF. CDR3 coding DNA: TGTGCCAGCAGTCCCCGGGGGGGTAGCAATCAGCCCCAGCATTTT.

This clone turned up a few times. CDR3 coding DNA: TGTGCCAGCACCCGGGGGGGGGATACGCAGTATTTT. This gives the protein CASTRGGDTQYF. V is TRBV6-5 and J is TRBJ2-3, with 8 nucleotides matching TRBD2. V trimming: 7 bases; J trimming: 6 bases; junction bases outside the gene matches: 3. Germline V lookup: CDR1 MNHEY, CDR2 SVGAGI. The CDR3 contains 12 residues.

This chain links TRBV6-5 with TRBJ2-7; D is ambiguous. CDR1 MNHEY and CDR2 SVGAGI come from the germline V gene. This CDR3 is built from 15 residues. The germline V and J ends were trimmed by 6 bases and 0 bases, with 15 bases remaining between them. The CDR3 nucleotides read TGTGCCAGCAGCCAACAGAGAGCAACCTCCTACGAGCAGTACTTC. This sequence encodes CASSQQRATSYEQYF.

V and J are TRBV7-9 and TRBJ1-2, with 7 bases fitting TRBD1. Germline V gene sequence: CDR1 SEHNR, CDR2 FQNEAQ (reference sequence). The CDR3 is 14 amino acids. The junction had 7 bases not matched to a gene; V was cut back by 8 bases and J by 1 base. CDR3 region: CASGRDRDNYGYTF. CDR3 sequence (DNA): TGTGCCAGCGGGCGAGACAGGGATAACTATGGCTACACCTTC.

This CDR3 reads CASSQDRGFGSPLHF. CDR3 nucleotide sequence: TGCGCCAGCAGCCAAGATAGGGGGTTTGGGTCACCCCTCCACTTT. The V call is TRBV4-3, the J call TRBJ1-6; tentatively, D is TRBD1 (6 bases). The CDR3 is 15 amino acids. The V and J ends lost 0 bases and 10 bases respectively, with 13 bases between them. Germline V lookup: CDR1 LGHNA, CDR2 YSLEER.

This sequence joins TRBV5-6 and TRBJ2-5, with D maybe TRBD1 (5 bases). Trimming left V 0 bases short and J 4 bases short, with 13 bases between. The CDR3 has 15 amino acids. Germline assignment: CDR1 SGHDT and CDR2 YYEEEE. The CDR3 reads CASSLERGWSETQYF. Written as DNA, the CDR3 is TGTGCCAGCAGCTTGGAAAGGGGTTGGTCAGAGACCCAGTACTTC.

This clone was counted a few times. The gene calls are TRBV5-4 and TRBJ1-2; 7 bases align to TRBD1. J was trimmed by 6 bases and V by 3 bases; bases with no gene match: 5. Looked up from germline, CDR1 is SGHNT and CDR2 is YYREEE (reference sequence). The CDR3 consists of 13 residues. The DNA of the CDR3 is TGTGCCAGCAGCTCCAGGGGGAAGCATGGCTACACCTTC. The encoded protein is CASSSRGKHGYTF.

This clone was seen a handful of times. The chain carries TRBV4-3 and TRBJ2-5; maybe TRBD1 (6 bases). Germline lookup yields CDR1 LGHNA and CDR2 YSLEER. V dropped 0 bases and J dropped 5 bases, with 13 bases sitting between them. This CDR3 is built from 15 residues. The CDR3 bases are TGCGCCAGCAGCCAAGATCCAGGGGCAGGGGAGACCCAGTACTTC. Protein sequence: CASSQDPGAGETQYF.

Here the CDR3 DNA reads TGCAGTCAGGGACAGCCCTACGAGCAGTACTTC. Protein: CSQGQPYEQYF. The chain is built from TRBV20-1 and TRBJ2-7; the match to TRBD1 covers 7 bases. The length of the CDR3 is 11 residues. The germline CDR1 and CDR2 sequences are DFQATT and SNEGSKA (reference sequence). With 8 bases clipped from V and 2 bases from J, the junction kept 3 bases outside the gene matches.

This chain joins TRBV5-8 and TRBJ1-5; the D is unclear. The length of the CDR3 is 17 residues. Germline V gene lookup returns CDR1 SGHTS and CDR2 YDEGEE. Deletions cut 4 bases from V and 7 bases from J, with 24 bases between. The CDR3 coding sequence is TGTGCCAGCAGCCCTTGGATGTTCTGGAGAGCGGGGCAGCCCCAGCATTTT. This encodes CASSPWMFWRAGQPQHF.

The gene calls are TRBV11-1 and TRBJ2-5, with D possibly being TRBD1 (6 bases). The tail of the sequence fits TRBJ2-7 better, so the J call may be wrong. Per germline, CDR1 SGHAT and CDR2 FQDESV (reference sequence). The CDR3 is 13 amino acids. This CDR3 reads CASRDNSRYEQYF. The DNA for the CDR3 is TGTGCCAGCCGGGACAACTCAAGATACGAGCAGTACTTC.

J is TRBJ1-1 and V is TRBV5-4; a possible D gene is TRBD1 (6 bases). The V and J ends lost 4 bases and 6 bases respectively, with 10 bases between them. The CDR3 is made up of 12 amino acids. In germline, CDR1 is SGHNT, CDR2 YYREEE (reference sequence). The CDR3 DNA follows: TGTGCCAGCAGCCGCCCAGGGGCTGAAGCTTTCTTT. This codes for CASSRPGAEAFF. Together with reference TRBV5-4 and TRBJ1-1, the CDR3 gives the full variable domain: ETGVTQSPTHLIKTRGQQVTLRCSSQSGHNTVSWYQQALGQGPQFIFQYYREEENGRGNFPPRFSGLQFPNYSSELNVNALELDDSALYLCASSRPGAEAFFGQGTRLTVV.

The chain combines TRBV15 with TRBJ2-3; the match to TRBD1 covers 7 bases. In germline, CDR1 is LNHNV, CDR2 YYDKDF (reference sequence). The V and J ends lost 4 bases and 5 bases, in that order; junction bases with no gene match: 12. CDR3 length equals 16 residues. The CDR3 DNA is TGTGCCACCAGCAAAGGGGGCAGGGTAGACGGAGATACGCAGTATTTT. It translates to CATSKGGRVDGDTQYF. Complete variable domain (other parts from reference TRBV15 and TRBJ2-3): DAMVIQNPRYQVTQFGKPVTLSCSQTLNHNVMYWYQQKSSQAPKLLFHYYDKDFNNEADTPDNFQSRRPNTSFCFLDIRSPGLGDTAMYLCATSKGGRVDGDTQYFGPGTRLTVL.

The chain links TRBV19 to TRBJ1-4, with D unresolved. V lost 4 bases and J 6 bases, leaving 12 bases between the germline ends. CDR1 LNHDA and CDR2 SQIVND come from the germline V gene (reference sequence). The length of the CDR3 is 14 residues. The CDR3 DNA reads as TGTGCCAGTAGTAGGAGGGTACGGGATGAAAAACTGTTTTTT. Encoded protein: CASSRRVRDEKLFF.

The V call is TRBV9, the J call TRBJ1-5; the match to TRBD1 covers 8 bases. The germline CDR1 and CDR2 sequences are SGDLS and YYNGEE. Trimming cost V 3 bases and J 0 bases; bases outside gene matches: 8. The CDR3 extends over 17 amino acids. CDR3 amino acids: CASSGPGTGYSNQPQHF. CDR3 sequence (DNA): TGTGCCAGCAGCGGCCCCGGGACAGGATATAGCAATCAGCCCCAGCATTTT.

The chain is built from TRBV7-9 and TRBJ2-5; weak D call: TRBD2 (7 bases). Trimming cost V 5 bases and J 2 bases, with 18 bases left between them. In germline, CDR1 is SEHNR, CDR2 FQNEAQ (reference sequence). There are 16 residues in the CDR3. CDR3 protein: CASSPKGGGLQETQYF. Here the CDR3 DNA reads TGTGCCAGCAGCCCGAAGGGAGGGGGTTTACAAGAGACCCAGTACTTC.

The chain employs TRBV30 and TRBJ2-3; 9 nucleotides match TRBD1. J was trimmed by 2 bases and V by 7 bases; bases with no gene match: 13. The CDR3 extends over 16 amino acids. Germline V gene lookup returns CDR1 GTSNPN and CDR2 SVGIG (reference sequence). The CDR3 here is CAYTKGGQGFTDTQYF. In nucleotides, the CDR3 is TGTGCCTACACAAAGGGAGGACAGGGGTTCACAGATACGCAGTATTTT.

The chain combines TRBV6-5 with TRBJ2-7; 8 bases fit TRBD1. Germline trimming cut 4 bases from V and 5 bases from J; bases unmatched to any gene: 4. In germline, CDR1 is MNHEY, CDR2 SVGAGI. The CDR3 is 13 residues long. CDR3 region: CASSSGQGNEQYF. The CDR3 DNA reads TGTGCCAGCAGTTCAGGACAGGGCAACGAGCAGTACTTC.

The sample holds a few counts of this clone. The chain employs TRBV9 and TRBJ2-7; no clear D gene. Germline CDR1 SGDLS, CDR2 YYNGEE. CDR3 length: 12 residues. Trimming shortened V by 8 bases and J by 3 bases, and 12 bases separated the two germline ends. The CDR3 loop reads CASSQNGYEQYF. CDR3 nucleotide sequence: TGTGCCAGTTCTCAAAACGGCTACGAGCAGTACTTC. The full variable domain, completed using reference TRBV9 and TRBJ2-7, is DSGVTQTPKHLITATGQRVTLRCSPRSGDLSVYWYQQSLDQGLQFLIQYYNGEERAKGNILERFSAQQFPDLHSELNLSSLELGDSALYFCASSQNGYEQYFGPGTRLTVT.

This clone appeared once. The gene calls are TRBV7-6 and TRBJ1-1, with 7 bases lining up with TRBD1. CDR3 length: 18 amino acids. Germline CDR1 reads SGHVS; CDR2 reads FNYEAQ. Germline trimming cut 1 base from V and 0 bases from J; bases unmatched to any gene: 11. The CDR3 DNA follows: TGTGCCAGCAGCTTAGGAGGCAGGGGGGCCACCATGAACACTGAAGCTTTCTTT. Encoded protein: CASSLGGRGATMNTEAFF.

The count of this clone is one. The chain joins TRBV11-2 to TRBJ2-7; D is perhaps TRBD2 (6 bases). The CDR3 runs to 14 residues. The V gene's germline CDR1 is SGHAT and CDR2 FQNNGV. V was pared by 7 bases and J by 1 base, with 14 bases between. This CDR3 is CASTPGGASYEQYF. CDR3 nucleotides: TGTGCCAGCACCCCCGGCGGGGCGTCCTACGAGCAGTACTTC.

In this sample, this clone turned up once. This chain links TRBV9 with TRBJ1-3; the D gene is possibly TRBD1 (6 bases). V dropped 4 bases and J dropped 3 bases, with 11 bases sitting between them. The CDR3 has 14 residues. CDR1 SGDLS and CDR2 YYNGEE come from the germline V gene. CDR3 nucleotide sequence: TGTGCCAGCAGCCGGGGACATATTGGAAACACCATATATTTT. Protein: CASSRGHIGNTIYF.

The rearrangement uses TRBV27 and TRBJ2-1, with 9 bases matching TRBD2. Unmatched junction bases numbered 26, after V lost 6 bases and J lost 5 bases. Germline V gene lookup returns CDR1 MNHEY and CDR2 SMNVEV (reference sequence). This CDR3 is 21 amino acids long. CDR3 protein: CASSKYGGGALPTPGNNEQFF. The CDR3 DNA follows: TGTGCCAGCAGCAAATACGGCGGGGGGGCCCTTCCTACCCCGGGGAACAATGAGCAGTTCTTC.

The chain employs TRBV23-1 and TRBJ2-4, with D unclear. TRBV23-1 is marked as an open reading frame, function uncertain. Trimming stripped 0 bases from V and 1 base from J, with 10 bases between. CDR3 length equals 16 residues. The CDR3 loop is CASSQSSGVAKNIQYF. CDR3 coding DNA: TGCGCCAGCAGTCAATCGAGTGGTGTTGCCAAAAACATTCAGTACTTC.

In regard to this clone: The germline gene is not matched at one end of the junction; a read error may be the cause. The chain has TRBV30 and TRBJ2-2, with D tentatively TRBD2 (5 bases). Germline V CDR1 and CDR2: GTSNPN, SVGIG (reference sequence). This CDR3 region has 14 residues. The CDR3 loop is CAWSVYLYTGKLFF. The CDR3 DNA reads TGTGCCTGGAGTGTATACCTGTACACCGGGAAGCTGTTTTTT.

This sequence joins TRBV7-2 and TRBJ1-2, with D perhaps TRBD1 (6 bases). Trimming pared 0 bases from V and 7 bases from J, leaving 9 bases between. Germline V gene lookup returns CDR1 SGHTA and CDR2 FQGNSA. The CDR3 consists of 13 residues. The CDR3: CASSLATGSGYTF. In DNA, the CDR3 is TGTGCCAGCAGCTTAGCGACAGGTTCTGGCTACACCTTC.

This chain uses TRBV27 with TRBJ2-7; D gene unclear. CDR1 is MNHEY, CDR2 SMNVEV, per germline (reference sequence). Trimming took off 6 bases at V and 0 bases at J, with 6 bases between the two ends. The CDR3 is 12 residues long. The CDR3 here is CASSSSSYEQYF. The CDR3 coding sequence is TGTGCCAGCAGCTCCAGCTCCTACGAGCAGTACTTC.

The chain couples TRBV5-4 to TRBJ2-3; 8 nucleotides agree with TRBD2. The V and J ends lost 4 bases and 3 bases, in that order; junction bases with no gene match: 10. There are 16 residues in the CDR3. Germline V lookup: CDR1 SGHNT, CDR2 YYREEE (reference sequence). CDR3 DNA sequence: TGTGCCAGCAGCCTGGGGGGTAGCGGGGATACAGATACGCAGTATTTT. It specifies CASSLGGSGDTDTQYF.

CDR3 residues: CASSQVLQGDTGELFF. DNA of the CDR3: TGCGCCAGCAGCCAAGTTCTACAGGGAGACACCGGGGAGCTGTTTTTT. The rearrangement links TRBV4-3 to TRBJ2-2; TRBD1 might be the D (6 bases). The CDR3 is 16 amino acids. Between the trimmed V and J ends, which lost 1 base and 3 bases, there was a span of 12 bases. Germline V lookup: CDR1 LGHNA, CDR2 YSLEER.

CDR3 DNA: TGTGCCAGCAGCTCCCCGGACAGGGCGAATTCACCCCTCCACTTT. It yields the protein CASSSPDRANSPLHF. The rearrangement links TRBV7-9 to TRBJ1-6; 8 nucleotides line up with TRBD1. This CDR3 comprises 15 residues. The trim removed 4 bases at V and 7 bases at J, leaving 6 bases unmatched. Germline V gene sequence: CDR1 SEHNR, CDR2 FQNEAQ (reference sequence).

The V call is TRBV9, the J call TRBJ2-2, with D possibly matching TRBD2 (5 bases). CDR1 is SGDLS, CDR2 YYNGEE, per germline. With 3 bases removed from V and 5 bases from J, the gap between germline ends came to 11 bases. This CDR3 is built from 14 residues. CDR3 protein: CASSARTSTGELFF. The CDR3 region has the DNA TGTGCCAGCAGCGCCCGGACTTCAACCGGGGAGCTGTTTTTT.

The gene calls are TRBV9 and TRBJ2-3; D uncertain. Germline V gene lookup returns CDR1 SGDLS and CDR2 YYNGEE. V lost 3 bases and J 5 bases, leaving 10 bases between the germline ends. CDR3 length: 13 amino acids. CDR3 loop: CASSAGLEDTQYF. The CDR3 region has the DNA TGTGCCAGCAGCGCTGGGCTGGAAGATACGCAGTATTTT.